This is a list of T cell receptor beta chains from one sample in a study of beta chain features in type 1 diabetes. Data came from immunoSEQ multiplex PCR; TCRdb stores just in-frame clones and leaves some out. In the table there are about 360,000 clones, around 12% of which are singletons. Sequencing was done on a sample of naive CD4+ T cells from blood. The receptors shown here come from a man between 18 and 29 years old in good health. The CDR3 runs from the conserved cysteine through the conserved F or W. The order of the fields is V gene, J gene, CDR3 protein.

TRBV7-6	TRBJ2-3	CASSLEALAGARADTQYF
TRBV28	TRBJ2-3	CASSWGGSDTQYF
TRBV4-3	TRBJ1-5	CASSQDLGGRQPQHF
TRBV5-1	TRBJ2-1	CASSTTGASYNEQFF
TRBV7-9	TRBJ2-7	CASSLPLAGQDEQYF
TRBV28	TRBJ2-3	CASSFKWGGVVATDTQYF
TRBV9	TRBJ2-7	CASSETGGNHEQYF
TRBV25-1	TRBJ1-4	CASSRTWREGEKLFF
TRBV9	TRBJ1-2	CASSARKQVTQGDYGYTF
TRBV5-4	TRBJ1-4	CASSTRRGTNEKLFF
TRBV7-3	TRBJ2-1	CASSLIAGEGSNEQFF
TRBV7-9	TRBJ2-3	CASSSRLSDTQYF
TRBV9	TRBJ2-4	CASSSGPSRRNGIQYF
TRBV7-3	TRBJ2-3	CASSLSGTPSTDTQYF
TRBV7-2	TRBJ2-4	CASSPISGRPSFQYF
TRBV5-4	TRBJ2-1	CASSLNPGQGNNEQFF
TRBV29-1	TRBJ2-3	CSTTSPGGRTDTQYF
TRBV18	TRBJ2-7	CASSPPGTGGAEQYF
TRBV19	TRBJ1-5	CASSMAGNQPQHF
TRBV6-5	TRBJ1-2	CASRRVDREIGYTF
TRBV5-5	TRBJ1-2	CASSPNPTPDRGHSGYTF
TRBV2	TRBJ2-5	CASSEVGEETQYF
TRBV9	TRBJ2-7	CASSVGLTHEQYF
TRBV29-1	TRBJ1-1	CSAEDSMNTEAFF
TRBV11-2	TRBJ1-2	CASSLAGNYGYTF
TRBV30	TRBJ2-5	CAWSTGTGETQYF
TRBV7-2	TRBJ2-7	CASSSGQTYEQYF
TRBV2	TRBJ2-2	CASSEFQGTGELFF
TRBV30	TRBJ1-5	CAWSKGLSNQPQHF
TRBV7-2	TRBJ2-7	CASSPVTDEQYF
TRBV30	TRBJ2-7	CAWSEGTSGATKQYF
TRBV7-9	TRBJ2-2	CASSLLSGQGGTGELFF
TRBV7-9	TRBJ2-7	CASSLTGRGSDEQYF
TRBV30	TRBJ1-1	CAWGPYRDTEAFF
TRBV9	TRBJ2-1	CASSVNSYNEQFF
TRBV15	TRBJ1-5	CATSRGAGSNQPQHF
TRBV2	TRBJ2-7	CARGQGPSYEQYF
TRBV19	TRBJ2-2	CASTERMGPNTGELFF
TRBV30	TRBJ2-5	CAWSVLRSTSGRETQYF
TRBV30	TRBJ1-1	CAWGDRGYTEAFF
TRBV7-6	TRBJ2-7	CASSLQGANYEQYF
TRBV28	TRBJ1-5	CASSSPEGGRDQPQHF